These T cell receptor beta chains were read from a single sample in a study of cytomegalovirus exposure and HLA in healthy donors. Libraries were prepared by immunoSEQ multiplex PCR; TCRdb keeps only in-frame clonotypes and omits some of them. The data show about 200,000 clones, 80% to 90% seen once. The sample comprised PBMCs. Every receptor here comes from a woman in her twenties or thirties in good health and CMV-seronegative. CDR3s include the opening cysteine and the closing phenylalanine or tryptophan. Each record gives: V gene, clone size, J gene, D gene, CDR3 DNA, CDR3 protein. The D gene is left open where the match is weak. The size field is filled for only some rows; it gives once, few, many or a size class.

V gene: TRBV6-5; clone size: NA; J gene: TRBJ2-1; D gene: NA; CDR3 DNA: TGTGCCAGCAGTTACTCGGCAGGGAATGAGCAGTTCTTC; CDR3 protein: CASSYSAGNEQFF
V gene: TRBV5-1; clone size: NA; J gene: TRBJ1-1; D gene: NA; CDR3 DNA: TGCGCCAGCAGCTTGCTAGGAACGAACACTGAAGCTTTCTTT; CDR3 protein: CASSLLGTNTEAFF
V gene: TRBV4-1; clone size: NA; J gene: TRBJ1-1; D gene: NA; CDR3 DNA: TGCGCCAGCAGCCAATTACGAGGTTCTGAAGCTTTCTTT; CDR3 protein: CASSQLRGSEAFF
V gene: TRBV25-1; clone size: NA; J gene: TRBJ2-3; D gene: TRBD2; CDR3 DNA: TGTGCCAGCGTAGCGGGGGGGCGGTTTAGCACAGATACGCAGTATTTT; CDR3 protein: CASVAGGRFSTDTQYF
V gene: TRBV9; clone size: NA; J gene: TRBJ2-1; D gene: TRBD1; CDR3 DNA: TGTGCCAGCAGCAGCCGAACAGGGGGTTCCTACAATGAGCAGTTCTTC; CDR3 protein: CASSSRTGGSYNEQFF
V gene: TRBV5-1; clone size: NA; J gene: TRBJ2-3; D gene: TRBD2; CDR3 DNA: TGCGCCAGCAGCCTCCAGGTCCCAAGGGGAGGGACAGATACGCAGTATTTT; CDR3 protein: CASSLQVPRGGTDTQYF
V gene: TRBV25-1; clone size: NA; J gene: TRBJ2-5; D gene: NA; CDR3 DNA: TGTGCCAGCAGTGAATACAGGGGCTGGGAGACCCAGTACTTC; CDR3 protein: CASSEYRGWETQYF
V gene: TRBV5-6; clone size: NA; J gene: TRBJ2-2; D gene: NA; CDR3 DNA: TGTGCCAGCAGCCTACAGGTGGCCGGGGAGCTGTTTTTT; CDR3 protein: CASSLQVAGELFF
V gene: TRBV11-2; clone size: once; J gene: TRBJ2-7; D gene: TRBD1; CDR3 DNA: TGTGCCAGCAGCTTAGCCCGGGGACAGGTATACTACGAGCAGTACTTC; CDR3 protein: CASSLARGQVYYEQYF
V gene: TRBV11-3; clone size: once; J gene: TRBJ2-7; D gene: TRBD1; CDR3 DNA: TGTGCCAGCAGCGCCGCGGGACAGGGGAACGAGCAGTACTTC; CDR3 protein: CASSAAGQGNEQYF
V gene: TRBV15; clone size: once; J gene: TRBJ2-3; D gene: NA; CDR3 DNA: TGTGCCACCAGCAGAGATTCCTCCCGAAGGGGAGGAGATACGCAGTATTTT; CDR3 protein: CATSRDSSRRGGDTQYF
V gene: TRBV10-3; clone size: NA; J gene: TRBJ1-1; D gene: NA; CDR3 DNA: TGTGCCATCAGTACAGGGTTGAACACTGAAGCTTTCTTT; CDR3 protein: CAISTGLNTEAFF
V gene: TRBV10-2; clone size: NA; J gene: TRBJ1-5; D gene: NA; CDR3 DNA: TGCGCCAGCGGGGGCAGGGGTTATCAGCCCCAGCATTTT; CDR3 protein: CASGGRGYQPQHF
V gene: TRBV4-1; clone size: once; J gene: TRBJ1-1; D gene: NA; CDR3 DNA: TGCGCCAGCAGCCAAGATGTCGTCAACACTGAAGCTTTCTTT; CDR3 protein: CASSQDVVNTEAFF
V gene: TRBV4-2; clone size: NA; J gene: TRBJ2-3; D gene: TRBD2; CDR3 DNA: TGTGCCAGCAGCCAAGGAGGGTTAGCGGGAGGCTACGGCACAGATACGCAGTATTTT; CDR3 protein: CASSQGGLAGGYGTDTQYF
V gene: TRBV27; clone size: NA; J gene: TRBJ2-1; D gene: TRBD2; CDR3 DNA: TGTGCCAGCAGTTCCCAGACTAGCGGGGGCTACAATGAGCAGTTCTTC; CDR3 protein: CASSSQTSGGYNEQFF
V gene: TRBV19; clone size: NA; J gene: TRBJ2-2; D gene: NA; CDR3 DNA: TGTGCCAGTAACCAGGGTTCTAGCACCGGGGAGCTGTTTTTT; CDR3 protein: CASNQGSSTGELFF
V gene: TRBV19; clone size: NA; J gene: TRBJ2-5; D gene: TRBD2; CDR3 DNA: TGTGCCAGTAGTATAGTTTGGAATTCGGGGGGAGAGACCCAGTACTTC; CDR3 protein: CASSIVWNSGGETQYF
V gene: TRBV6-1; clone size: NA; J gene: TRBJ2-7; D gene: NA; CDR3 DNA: TGTGCCAGCACCCCTTCGCTCAGCTCCTACGAGCAGTACTTC; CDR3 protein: CASTPSLSSYEQYF
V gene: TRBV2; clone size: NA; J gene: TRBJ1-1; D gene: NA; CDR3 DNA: TGTGCCAGCAGTGAATTCGTCGGCGGCCGAGCTTTCTTT; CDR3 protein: CASSEFVGGRAFF
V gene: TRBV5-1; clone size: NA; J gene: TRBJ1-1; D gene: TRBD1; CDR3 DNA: TGCGCCAGCAGCTACCTAGGACAGGATGAAGCTTTCTTT; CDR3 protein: CASSYLGQDEAFF
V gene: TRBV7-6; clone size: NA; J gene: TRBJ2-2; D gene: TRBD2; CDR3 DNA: TGTGCCAGCAGCCGAGATGCTAGCGGGGGGATAGCCGGGGAGCTGTTTTTT; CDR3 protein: CASSRDASGGIAGELFF
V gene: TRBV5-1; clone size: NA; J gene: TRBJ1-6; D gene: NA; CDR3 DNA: TGCGCCAGCAGCTTACAGTTATCGATTAATTCACCCCTCCACTTT; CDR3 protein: CASSLQLSINSPLHF
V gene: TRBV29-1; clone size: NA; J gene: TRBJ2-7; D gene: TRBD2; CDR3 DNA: TGCAGCGTGGGCCGGGGACTAGCGGGTGAAAGCGAGCAGTACTTC; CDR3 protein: CSVGRGLAGESEQYF
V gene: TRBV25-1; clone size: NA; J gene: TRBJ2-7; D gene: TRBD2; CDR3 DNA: TGTGCCAGCAGTGAAAAAGGGACTAGCGGGTCTTCCTACGAGCAGTACTTC; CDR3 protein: CASSEKGTSGSSYEQYF
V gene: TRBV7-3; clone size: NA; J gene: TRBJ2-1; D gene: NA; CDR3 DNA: TGTGCCAGCAGCTTAAGCGTCTCAGGGGACGGTGAGCAGTTCTTC; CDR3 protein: CASSLSVSGDGEQFF
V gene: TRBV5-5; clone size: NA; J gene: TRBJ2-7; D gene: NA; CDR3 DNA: TGTGCCAGCAGCCGAAGAGACATCAGGTACGAGCAGTACTTC; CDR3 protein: CASSRRDIRYEQYF
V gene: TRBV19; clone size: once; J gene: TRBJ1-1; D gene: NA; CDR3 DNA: TGTGCCAGTAGTATTGGGGGCCCTAACACTGAAGCTTTCTTT; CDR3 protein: CASSIGGPNTEAFF
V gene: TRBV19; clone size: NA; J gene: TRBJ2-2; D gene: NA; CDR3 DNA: TGTGCCAGTAGTCCCCCCGAGGGATGGAACACCGGGGAGCTGTTTTTT; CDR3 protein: CASSPPEGWNTGELFF
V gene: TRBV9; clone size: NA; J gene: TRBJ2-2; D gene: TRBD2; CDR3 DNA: TGTGCCAGCAGCGTTAGAACTCAGGCTAGCGGGACCGGGGAGCTGTTTTTT; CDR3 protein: CASSVRTQASGTGELFF
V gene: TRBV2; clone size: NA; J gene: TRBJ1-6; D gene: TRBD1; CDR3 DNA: TGTGCCAGCAGTGCTCAGGGGGTGCGGACACCCCTCCACTTT; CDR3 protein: CASSAQGVRTPLHF
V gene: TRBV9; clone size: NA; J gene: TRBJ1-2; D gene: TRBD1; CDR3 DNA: TGTGCCAGCAGCGCAGGGGACAGGGGTTATTATGGCTACACCTTC; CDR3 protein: CASSAGDRGYYGYTF
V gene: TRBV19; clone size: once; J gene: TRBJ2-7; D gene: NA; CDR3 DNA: TGTGCCAGTAGTATTGCGGGCGGCTACGAGCAGTACTTC; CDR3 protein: CASSIAGGYEQYF
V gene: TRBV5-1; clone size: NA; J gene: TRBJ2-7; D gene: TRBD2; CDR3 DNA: TGCGCCAGCAGCTTGGGGGAGGGCGACGAGCAGTACTTC; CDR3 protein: CASSLGEGDEQYF
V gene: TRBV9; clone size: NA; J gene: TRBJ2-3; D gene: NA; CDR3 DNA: TGTGCCAGCAGCGCAGACGTACCCCGAGGAGATACGCAGTATTTT; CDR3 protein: CASSADVPRGDTQYF
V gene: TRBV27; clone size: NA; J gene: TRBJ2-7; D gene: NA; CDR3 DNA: TGTGCCAGCAGTTCTAGGACAGAGTGGCGGATGTACTTC; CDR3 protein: CASSSRTEWRMYF
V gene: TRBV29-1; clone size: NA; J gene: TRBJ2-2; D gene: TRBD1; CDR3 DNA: TGCAGCGTTGGAGGGACAGCGAACACCGGGGAGCTGTTTTTT; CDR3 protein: CSVGGTANTGELFF
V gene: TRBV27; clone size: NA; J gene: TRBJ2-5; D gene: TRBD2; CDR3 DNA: TGTGCCAGCACCACTAGCGGGAGGCCGTATGAGACCCAGTACTTC; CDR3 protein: CASTTSGRPYETQYF
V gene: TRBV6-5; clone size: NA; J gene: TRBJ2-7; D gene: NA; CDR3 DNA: TGTGCCAGCAGTTACGGACCGACACAAATAGGGGGCGAGCAGTACTTC; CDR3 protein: CASSYGPTQIGGEQYF
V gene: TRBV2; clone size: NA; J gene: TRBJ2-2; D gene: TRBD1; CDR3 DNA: TGTGCCAGCACAGCGAGACAGGGGTACACCGGGGAGCTGTTTTTT; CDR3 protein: CASTARQGYTGELFF
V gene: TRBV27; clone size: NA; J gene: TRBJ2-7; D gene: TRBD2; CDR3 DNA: TGTGCCAGCAGTGGGGAGGGTAGAGGCTTCTACGAGCAGTACTTC; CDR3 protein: CASSGEGRGFYEQYF
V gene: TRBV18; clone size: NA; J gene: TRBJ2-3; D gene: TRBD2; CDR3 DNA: TGTGCCAGCTCACCAGTAGCGGGAGTTGGGGCAGATACGCAGTATTTT; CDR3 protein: CASSPVAGVGADTQYF
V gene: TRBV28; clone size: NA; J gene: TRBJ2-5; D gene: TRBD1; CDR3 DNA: TGTGCCAGCAGCCCAGGGGGCGCGGTAAGCCAAGAGACCCAGTACTTC; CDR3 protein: CASSPGGAVSQETQYF
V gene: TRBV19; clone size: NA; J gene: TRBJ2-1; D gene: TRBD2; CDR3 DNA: TGTGCCAGTACCCCCAGGAGCCCTTTCCTAGCGGCCCCCTACAATGAGCAGTTCTTC; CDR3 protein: CASTPRSPFLAAPYNEQFF
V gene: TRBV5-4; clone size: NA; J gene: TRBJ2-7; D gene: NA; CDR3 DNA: TGTGCCAGCAGCTGGGCCCCGGCCTACGACGAGCAGTACTTC; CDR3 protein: CASSWAPAYDEQYF
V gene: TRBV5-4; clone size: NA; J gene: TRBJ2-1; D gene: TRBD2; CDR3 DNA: TGTGCCAGCAGCCCCCGGACTAGCGTGTACAATGAGCAGTTCTTC; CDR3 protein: CASSPRTSVYNEQFF
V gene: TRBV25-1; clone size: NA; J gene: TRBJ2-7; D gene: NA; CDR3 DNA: TGTGCCAGCGGCGTCCTGGGAGTCTCCGAGCAGTACTTC; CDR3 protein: CASGVLGVSEQYF
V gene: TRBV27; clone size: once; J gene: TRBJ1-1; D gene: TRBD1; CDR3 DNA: TGTGCCAGCAGTCCAGAGACAGGGGTTGAAGCTTTCTTT; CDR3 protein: CASSPETGVEAFF
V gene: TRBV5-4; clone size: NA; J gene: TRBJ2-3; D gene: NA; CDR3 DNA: TGTGCCAGCAGCTTGGACCCTGGCGGTGAATCAGATACGCAGTATTTT; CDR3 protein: CASSLDPGGESDTQYF
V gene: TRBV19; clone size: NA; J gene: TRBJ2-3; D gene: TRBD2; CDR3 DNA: TGTGCCAGTACGACTAGCGGTCCTACAGATACGCAGTATTTT; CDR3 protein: CASTTSGPTDTQYF
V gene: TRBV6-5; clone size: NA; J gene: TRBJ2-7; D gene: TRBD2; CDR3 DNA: TGTGCCAGCAGTTACTCCGCGGGAGAGGGGCACGAGCAGTACTTC; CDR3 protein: CASSYSAGEGHEQYF
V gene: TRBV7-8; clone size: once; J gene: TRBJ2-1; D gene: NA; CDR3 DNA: TGTGCCAGCAGCATTAGGTGGGGGCATGAGCAGTTCTTC; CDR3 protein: CASSIRWGHEQFF
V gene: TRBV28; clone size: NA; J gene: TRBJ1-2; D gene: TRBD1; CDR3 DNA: TGTGCCAGCAGTGACAGGGGTAACTATGGCTACACCTTC; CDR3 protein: CASSDRGNYGYTF